These T cell receptor beta chains were read from a single sample in a study of early T cells in non-severe SARS-CoV-2 infection. TCRdb ran MiXCR on the 5' RACE reads and lists one entry per CDR3 protein. The sample lists around 40,000 distinct CDR3 sequences, 4.5% to 7.5% occurring once. Input material: whole blood. Source of these receptors: an adult who was a healthcare worker with PCR-confirmed SARS-CoV-2 infection or an uninfected control (not recorded which). The CDR3 runs from the conserved cysteine through the conserved F or W.

TRBJ2-2	TRBV27	CASTRLAGGTGELFF
TRBJ2-2	TRBV7-2	CASSLAYGAGAMSGELFF
TRBJ2-1	TRBV20-1	CSPRRDHYNEQFF
TRBJ2-1	TRBV20-1	CSARWDRRDNEQFF
TRBJ2-7	TRBV29-1	CSVVGQTYEQYF
TRBJ2-7	TRBV2	CASSERAVWTHEQYF
TRBJ2-1	TRBV27	CASRETAYNEQFF
TRBJ2-5	TRBV24-1	CATSPPFQETQYF
TRBJ2-1	TRBV7-9	CASSPLGTSGRSEQFF
TRBJ2-1	TRBV29-1	CSVEGTSGDNEQFF
TRBJ2-6	TRBV4-1	CASSQGGTSGANVLTF
TRBJ2-7	TRBV6-1	CASSDPDSSEQYF
TRBJ1-1	TRBV7-3	CASSLGGAEAFF
TRBJ1-6	TRBV12-3/TRBV12-4	CASSLRRSLSYNSPLHF
TRBJ2-3	TRBV20-1	CSARPPPGRLRDTQYF
TRBJ2-5	TRBV28	CASSFRRESQYF
TRBJ2-4	TRBV28	CASSPSELAKNIQYF
TRBJ2-7	TRBV5-8	CASSRPHYTYEQYF
TRBJ2-3	TRBV4-2	CASSQDGLAGGTDTQYF
TRBJ2-5	TRBV6-5	CASSSTRGETQYF
TRBJ2-1	TRBV20-1	CSVSPSSEQFF
TRBJ2-7	TRBV5-1	CASSLGPSGNMKEQYF
TRBJ2-7	TRBV29-1	CSVEQGNSYEQYF
TRBJ2-1	TRBV4-2	CASSQVGPRGEEQFF
TRBJ2-7	TRBV7-2	CASSLGDYSMGQYF
TRBJ2-1	TRBV28	CASSSRHRQVPNEQFF
TRBJ1-3	TRBV12-3/TRBV12-4	CASRTDELENTIYF
TRBJ2-7	TRBV5-4	CASSPGGLESYEQYF
TRBJ1-3	TRBV30	CAWTGGGNTIYF
TRBJ1-2	TRBV4-1	CASSQGVYGYTF
TRBJ2-3	TRBV28	CASSLWASGGEDTQYF
TRBJ2-1	TRBV29-1	CSVATPLLFRNVSNEQFF
TRBJ2-7	TRBV3-1	CASSSRFSGSVYEQYF
TRBJ2-3	TRBV7-9	CASELGSTDTQYF
TRBJ1-6	TRBV28	CASTGGSPLHF
TRBJ1-5	TRBV12-3/TRBV12-4	CASSLSTNQPQHF
TRBJ2-3	TRBV29-1	CSGRQGAGDTQYF
TRBJ2-3	TRBV20-1	CSAIITSGRETDTQYF
TRBJ2-5	TRBV7-9	CASSPGFDQETQYF
TRBJ2-6	TRBV27	CATPGCWANVLTF
TRBJ2-1	TRBV27	CASSSPHQGPTPNEQFF
TRBJ2-5	TRBV10-2	CASRGEGLAGVRETQYF
TRBJ2-1	TRBV3-1	CASSQELAGVGEQFF
TRBJ2-5	TRBV6-5	CASRKTGGETQYF
TRBJ2-1	TRBV29-1	CSVVVEGSYNEQFF
TRBJ2-2	TRBV6-1	CASSPGLDTGELFF
TRBJ1-1	TRBV6-6	CASSLGQNTEAFF
TRBJ2-5	TRBV5-1	CTSRGGSGWQETQYF
TRBJ2-3	TRBV6-5	CASSYSIFAVRADTQYF
TRBJ1-1	TRBV2	CASSEAVPGQGADTEAFF
TRBJ2-1	TRBV28	CASITAGASYNEQFF
TRBJ2-7	TRBV11-2	CASSPARLGDEQYF
TRBJ2-7	TRBV20-1	CSARGRDAYEQYF